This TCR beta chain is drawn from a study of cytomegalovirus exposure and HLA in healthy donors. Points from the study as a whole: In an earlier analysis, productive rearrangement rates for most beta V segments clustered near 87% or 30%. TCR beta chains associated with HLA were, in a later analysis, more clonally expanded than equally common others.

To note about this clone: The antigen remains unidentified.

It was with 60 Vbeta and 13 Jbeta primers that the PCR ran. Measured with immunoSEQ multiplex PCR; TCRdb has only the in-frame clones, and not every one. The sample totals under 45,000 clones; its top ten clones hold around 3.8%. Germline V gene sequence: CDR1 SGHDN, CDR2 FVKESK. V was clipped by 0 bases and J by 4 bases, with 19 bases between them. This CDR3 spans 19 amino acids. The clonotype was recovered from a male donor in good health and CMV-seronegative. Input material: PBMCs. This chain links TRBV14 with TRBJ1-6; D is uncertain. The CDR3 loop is CASSQELAPHPVYNSPLHF. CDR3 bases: TGTGCCAGCAGCCAAGAATTGGCACCCCACCCTGTTTATAATTCACCCCTCCACTTT.